Shown below are 16 T cell receptor beta chains from a single sample sequenced in a study of PD-1 blockade in classical Hodgkin lymphoma. Each patient experienced a relapse that followed autologous stem cell transplantation, and brentuximab vedotin exposure varied. TCRdb keeps only in-frame clones here, not all; method: immunoSEQ multiplex PCR. The profile shows approximately 27,000 clones, 65% to 90% of them singletons. This specimen consisted of peripheral blood mononuclear cells (PBMCs), obtained at baseline. The receptors derive from a human donor with classical Hodgkin lymphoma.

J is TRBJ1-2 and V is TRBV25-1; weak D call: TRBD1 (5 bases). The V gene's germline CDR1 is MGHDK and CDR2 SYGVNS. This CDR3 is built from 16 residues. V lost 1 base and J 5 bases, leaving 17 bases between the germline ends. The CDR3 reads CASSELTNLWGYGYTF. The CDR3 DNA reads as TGTGCCAGCAGTGAATTAACCAACCTATGGGGGTATGGCTACACCTTC.

The chain carries TRBV7-2 and TRBJ2-7; 7 bases fit TRBD1. The CDR3 is 15 amino acids. Losses at the gene ends were 5 bases for V and 3 bases for J; bases not matched to a gene: 10. The germline V gene has CDR1 SGHTA and CDR2 FQGNSA. The CDR3 DNA reads as TGTGCCAGCAGCAGTACACAGGGGTACGTCTACGAGCAGTACTTC. Translating it yields CASSSTQGYVYEQYF.

In regard to this clone: A read error may account for a junction end that differs from germline. V is TRBV19 and J is TRBJ2-4; the D gene is possibly TRBD2 (6 bases). CDR1 and CDR2 (germline): LNHDA, SQIVND (reference sequence). The CDR3 covers 12 residues. This CDR3 reads CASSSLGGPPVF. CDR3 in DNA: TGTGCCAGTAGTTCCCTGGGGGGACCCCCCGTATTC.

This rearrangement joins TRBV21-1 to TRBJ1-2; TRBD1 was called by the table and not checked on the DNA. TRBV21-1 is assigned pseudogene status. The CDR3 runs to 15 residues. In nucleotides, the CDR3 is TGTGCCAACGACAGGGTCAAGGGGTGCCTCTATGGCTACACCTTC. Translating gives CANDRVKGCLYGYTF.

The V gene is TRBV29-1, the J gene TRBJ2-6; tentative D call: TRBD2 (5 bases). Germline V CDR1 and CDR2: SQVTM, ANQGSEA. V was shortened by 7 bases and J by 0 bases, with 7 bases between the two germline ends. The CDR3 spans 13 residues. CDR3 in amino acids: CSAGVSGANVLTF. CDR3 DNA sequence: TGCAGCGCCGGGGTCTCTGGGGCCAACGTCCTGACTTTC.

The rearrangement uses TRBV5-4 and TRBJ2-7, with D tentatively TRBD1 (5 bases). Germline V CDR1 and CDR2: SGHNT, YYREEE (reference sequence). Trimming pared 2 bases from V and 3 bases from J, leaving 9 bases between. The CDR3 consists of 13 residues. The CDR3 reads CASSFRQGYEQYF. As DNA, the CDR3 is TGTGCCAGCAGCTTTCGGCAGGGCTACGAGCAGTACTTC.

A note on this clone: At one end, the junction sequence differs from germline, possibly due to a read error. V is TRBV10-3 and J is TRBJ1-2, with unresolved D. CDR3 length: 13 residues. Germline loops: CDR1 ENHRY, CDR2 SYGVKD. As DNA, the CDR3 is TGTGCCAGCAGTGAAGTTGGCTACGGAGGCTACACCTTC. Translating it yields CASSEVGYGGYTF.

The chain has TRBV5-1 and TRBJ2-5, with a weak D call TRBD1 (6 bases). Germline V gene lookup returns CDR1 SGHRS and CDR2 YFSETQ. V was clipped by 0 bases and J by 4 bases, with 13 bases between them. There are 15 residues in the CDR3. The DNA of the CDR3 is TGCGCCAGCAGCTTGGTGGCAGGGGAACGAGAGACCCAGTACTTC. As protein: CASSLVAGERETQYF.

The chain couples TRBV4-1 to TRBJ2-5; D is undetermined. The CDR3 loop spans 13 amino acids. Germline V gives CDR1 MGHRA, CDR2 YSYEKL. V was clipped by 1 base and J by 5 bases, with 8 bases between them. CDR3 bases: TGCGCCAGCAGCCAAGGGATTCGGGAGACCCAGTACTTC. Translation: CASSQGIRETQYF.

This clone has a single count. The CDR3 coding sequence is TGTGCCAGCAGCTTAGCGGAGGGGGCAAAACTGTTTTTT. Translation: CASSLAEGAKLFF. This chain joins TRBV7-9 and TRBJ1-4; the match to TRBD1 covers 7 bases. CDR1 is SEHNR and CDR2 is FQNEAQ in the germline V gene (reference sequence). The V gene end was trimmed by 0 bases and the J gene end by 10 bases; junction bases not matched to a gene: 2. This CDR3 has 13 amino acids.

CDR3 nucleotide sequence: TGCGCCAGCAGCTTGGTGGCGGGGGTGGGCATTCAGTACTTC. Translating gives CASSLVAGVGIQYF. The V and J genes are TRBV5-1 and TRBJ2-4; 7 nucleotides line up with TRBD2. V lost 0 bases to trimming and J lost 9 bases; unmatched junction nucleotides: 6. This CDR3 region has 14 residues. Germline V gene data show CDR1 as SGHRS and CDR2 as YFSETQ. Supplemented by reference TRBV5-1 and TRBJ2-4, the full variable domain reads KAGVTQTPRYLIKTRGQQVTLSCSPISGHRSVSWYQQTPGQGLQFLFEYFSETQRNKGNFPGRFSGRQFSNSRSEMNVSTLELGDSALYLCASSLVAGVGIQYFGAGTRLSVL.

The chain combines TRBV4-3 with TRBJ2-5; either TRBD1 or TRBD2 may supply D (6 bases each). V shed 4 bases and J shed 5 bases, with 17 bases lying between them. Germline CDR1 and CDR2: LGHNA and YSLEER. The CDR3 extends over 15 amino acids. The CDR3 DNA is TGCGCCAGCAGCCCCTTTGAGGGGGGTGGGGAGACCCAGTACTTC. Its protein product is CASSPFEGGGETQYF.

This chain uses TRBV19 with TRBJ2-7, with 9 bases fitting TRBD1. This CDR3 is built from 14 residues. V lost 5 bases to trimming and J lost 4 bases; unmatched junction nucleotides: 6. CDR1 is LNHDA and CDR2 is SQIVND in the germline V gene (reference sequence). The CDR3 nucleotides read TGTGCCAGTAGTGGGCGACAGGGGGGGTACGAGCAGTACTTC. This encodes CASSGRQGGYEQYF.

This chain uses TRBV7-2 with TRBJ2-4; TRBD2 is a possible D gene (5 bases). Trimming pared 5 bases from V and 3 bases from J, leaving 8 bases between. CDR3 length: 13 amino acids. Germline CDR1 SGHTA, CDR2 FQGNSA. DNA for the CDR3: TGTGCCAGCAGCATCCGGGACAAAAACATTCAGTACTTC. It encodes CASSIRDKNIQYF.

V gene TRBV9 combines with J gene TRBJ2-2; 9 nucleotides match TRBD1. This CDR3 contains 16 residues. V trimming: 0 bases; J trimming: 6 bases; junction bases outside the gene matches: 6. Germline V lookup: CDR1 SGDLS, CDR2 YYNGEE. CDR3 in DNA: TGTGCCAGCAGCGTAGCTGGGGGACAGGGACCCGGGGAGCTGTTTTTT. Amino acids: CASSVAGGQGPGELFF.

V and J are TRBV6-6 and TRBJ1-4; D is unresolved. From germline, CDR1 is MNHNY and CDR2 SVGAGI (reference sequence). This CDR3 spans 14 amino acids. V dropped 5 bases and J dropped 5 bases, with 12 bases sitting between them. The chain's CDR3 is CASSGRALNEKLFF. CDR3 coding DNA: TGTGCCAGCAGTGGCCGGGCCCTAAATGAAAAACTGTTTTTT.